These T cell receptor beta chains were read from a single sample in a study of T cell responses to AZD1222 COVID-19 vaccine. Only in-frame clones appear in the TCRdb table, and some are missing; sequencing was by immunoSEQ multiplex PCR. The table lists about 56,000 clones, approximately 86% of them singletons. Specimen: peripheral blood, collected 28 days after the second AZD1222 dose. These receptors came from an adult who received the AZD1222 COVID-19 vaccine. The conserved cysteine and the conserved F or W are not part of the CDR3 here. Fields, in order: V gene, J gene, D gene, clone size, CDR3 protein. D genes are given only for firm matches. Size values are once, few and many counts, or a class for expanded clones, and some rows have none.

>TRBV5-4|TRBJ2-1|TRBD2|once
ASSLMGLAGNEQF
>TRBV28|TRBJ1-6|TRBD1|once
ASSLGQWRTSPLH
>TRBV9|TRBJ2-3|TRBD1|.
ASSAQTGIGPDTQY
>TRBV10-2|TRBJ2-5|TRBD2|few
ASSEPSSGKETQY
>TRBV28|TRBJ1-1|TRBD1|once
ASSPGGWTEAF
>TRBV6-5|TRBJ1-1|.|.
ASQVTWNTEAF
>TRBV5-4|TRBJ2-7|TRBD2|few
ASSSPLGGGATYEQY
>TRBV4-1|TRBJ1-6|.|.
ASSQATGPLH
>TRBV7-3|TRBJ2-7|.|.
ASSVTAQVEQY
>TRBV19|TRBJ2-7|.|.
ASSTGSLYEQY
>TRBV4-3|TRBJ2-1|.|.
ASSQERSYGLNEQF
>TRBV11-3|TRBJ1-1|.|.
ASSLGLGGRTEAF
>TRBV28|TRBJ2-5|.|.
ASSFGPGPPGY
>TRBV5-4|TRBJ2-7|.|few
ASSLSEVSEQY
>TRBV3-1/TRBV3-2|TRBJ1-1|.|.
ASSQGGYAF
>TRBV5-1|TRBJ2-5|TRBD1|.
ASSSSGGGETQY
>TRBV5-1|TRBJ2-2|TRBD1|.
ASSVGTGAGELF
>TRBV19|TRBJ1-2|.|.
ASNSWAAPGAFYGYT
>TRBV7-6|TRBJ2-1|.|.
ASTWDEYNEQF
>TRBV5-1|TRBJ1-4|.|.
ASRIGTLNEKLF
>TRBV3-1/TRBV3-2|TRBJ2-3|TRBD1|.
ASSHMTGGADTQY
>TRBV30|TRBJ2-6|.|.
AWSPSGVGANVLT
>TRBV7-9|TRBJ2-7|.|.
ASSLARYGSREQY
>TRBV7-2|TRBJ2-4|TRBD1|.
ASSAIGTGKNIQY
>TRBV11-2|TRBJ2-3|.|once
ASSLQGTDTQY
>TRBV6-4|TRBJ2-2|.|.
ASSPTETGELF
>TRBV5-1|TRBJ2-3|.|.
ASSIGPWGSTDTQY
>TRBV5-1|TRBJ1-3|.|.
ASSYDLQGNTIY
>TRBV19|TRBJ1-5|.|.
ASSISGEGNQPQH
>TRBV28|TRBJ2-3|TRBD1|.
ASSPLTGGLDTQY
>TRBV6-2/TRBV6-3|TRBJ1-2|.|.
ASSYPVASFYGYT
>TRBV28|TRBJ1-6|TRBD1|.
ASSLYRGDTYNSPLH
>TRBV29-1|TRBJ2-5|.|.
SVAGAGETQY
>TRBV5-8|TRBJ2-6|.|.
ASSLLRIRGTGANVLT
>TRBV5-3|TRBJ2-5|TRBD2|.
ARSFKRGGPWETQY
>TRBV5-1|TRBJ1-2|TRBD1|.
ASSLDRGYGYT
>TRBV5-5|TRBJ1-4|.|.
ASTRGGQDEKLF
>TRBV6-6|TRBJ2-1|TRBD2|.
ASSPPRREQYNEQF
>TRBV6-4|TRBJ1-2|.|.
ASSLGLTNYGYT
>TRBV7-8|TRBJ1-1|.|.
ASSPLPTEAF
>TRBV7-9|TRBJ1-4|.|.
ASSPGYPFATNEKLF
>TRBV29-1|TRBJ2-7|.|.
SVVLSRVSYEQY